This T cell receptor beta chain was captured in a study of graft-versus-host responses after intestinal transplantation. Study in general: Recipients obtained multivisceral, liver-intestinal, or isolated intestinal transplants. After anti-thymocyte globulin induction, recipients took tacrolimus and steroids for approximately three years. Regarding the study as a whole: There were GvH clones found in recipient marrow, and some of them appeared first in ileum or blood.

As concerns this clone: The antigen is undetermined.

Germline CDR1 is SGDLS and CDR2 is YYNGEE. The CDR3 sequence is 12 residues long. Trimming cost V 0 bases and J 3 bases, with 3 bases left between them. Produced via immunoSEQ multiplex PCR; TCRdb's table is partial and in-frame only. The repertoire holds some 6,700 clones, approximately 89% seen once, with around 4.7% in the top ten. The sequences come from PBMCs, collected approximately 80 days after transplant. The TCR originated in a human patient who received an intestinal transplant, so some T cells may come from the graft donor. This chain links TRBV9 with TRBJ1-1; no reliable D call. The CDR3 region is CASSVDHTEAFF. The CDR3 nucleotides read TGTGCCAGCAGCGTAGACCACACTGAAGCTTTCTTT.